This T cell receptor beta chain was sequenced during a study of shared clonotypes between healthy human individuals. Sequencing was performed with immunoSEQ multiplex PCR; in TCRdb, only in-frame clones are kept and a portion is missing. The repertoire holds approximately 650,000 clones, with about 95% as singletons. Cells designated naive CD8 were CD45RO-negative and were positively selected for CCR7, with terminally differentiated effector memory CD45RA+ cells excluded. The receptor was isolated from a woman in her thirties in good health. Sequences were obtained from naive CD8+ T cells sorted from blood.

This CDR3 reads CASRRGTAEAFF. The CDR3 DNA is TGTGCCAGCAGACGCGGGACCGCTGAAGCTTTCTTT. This sequence joins TRBV28 and TRBJ1-1, with D maybe TRBD1 (5 bases). The CDR3 has 12 amino acids. V shed 6 bases and J shed 6 bases, with 11 bases lying between them. Germline loops: CDR1 MDHEN, CDR2 SYDVKM.